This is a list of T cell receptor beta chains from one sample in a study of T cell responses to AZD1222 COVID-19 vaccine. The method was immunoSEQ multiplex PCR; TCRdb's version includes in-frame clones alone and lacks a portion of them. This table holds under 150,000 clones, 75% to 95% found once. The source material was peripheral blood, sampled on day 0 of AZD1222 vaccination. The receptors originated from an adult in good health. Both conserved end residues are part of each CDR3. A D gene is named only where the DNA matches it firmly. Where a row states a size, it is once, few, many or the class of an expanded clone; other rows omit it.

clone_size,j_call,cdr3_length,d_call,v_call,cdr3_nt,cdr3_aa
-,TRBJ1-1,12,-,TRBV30,TGTGCCTGGAGCGGAAACTGGGCTGAAGCTTTCTTT,CAWSGNWAEAFF
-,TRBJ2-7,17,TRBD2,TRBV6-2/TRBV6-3,TGTGCCAGCAGTTACGAGCGGGACCACCTCAAAGGCTACGAGCAGTACTTC,CASSYERDHLKGYEQYF
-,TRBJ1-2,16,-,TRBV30,TGTGCCTGGACCAACCGCGGGCTATCCACTATAAGGGGCTACACCTTC,CAWTNRGLSTIRGYTF
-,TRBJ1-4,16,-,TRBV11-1,TGTGCCAGCAGCCTCAGCGGACGGCGCCAGGGGGAAAAACTGTTTTTT,CASSLSGRRQGEKLFF
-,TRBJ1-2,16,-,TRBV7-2,TGTGCCAGCAGCACCCGGGGAGGGGTTGATCCCTATGGCTACACCTTC,CASSTRGGVDPYGYTF
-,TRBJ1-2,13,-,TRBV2,TGTGCCAGCAGTGATACGGCTAACTATGGCTACACCTTC,CASSDTANYGYTF
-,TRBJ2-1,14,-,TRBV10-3,TGTGCCATCAGTGACCGGCAGGGGCTGCATGAGCAGTTCTTC,CAISDRQGLHEQFF
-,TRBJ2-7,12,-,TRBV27,TGTGCCAGCAGCTCGACAGACTACGAGCAGTACTTC,CASSSTDYEQYF
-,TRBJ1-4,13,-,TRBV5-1,TGCGCCAGCAGCTGGGGAACTAATGAAAAACTGTTTTTT,CASSWGTNEKLFF
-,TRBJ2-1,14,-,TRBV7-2,TGTGCCAGCAGCGGGGGGAGCTCCTACAATGAGCAGTTCTTC,CASSGGSSYNEQFF
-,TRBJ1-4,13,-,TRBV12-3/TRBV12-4,TGTGCCACCAGGGAGCAGAATAATGAAAAACTGTTTTTT,CATREQNNEKLFF
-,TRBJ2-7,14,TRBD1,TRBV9,TGTGCCAGCAGCCCCCGCAGCGGACAGGGAGAGCAGTACTTC,CASSPRSGQGEQYF
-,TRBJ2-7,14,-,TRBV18,TGTGCCAGCTTCACCCAGGACAGACCCTACGAGCAGTACTTC,CASFTQDRPYEQYF
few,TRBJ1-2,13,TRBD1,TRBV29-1,TGCAGCGTGGGGACAGGGATTGGGTATGGCTACACCTTC,CSVGTGIGYGYTF
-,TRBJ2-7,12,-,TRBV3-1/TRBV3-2,TGTGCCAGCAGCCAGTACTGGTACGAGCAGTACTTC,CASSQYWYEQYF
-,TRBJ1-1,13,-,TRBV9,TGTGCCAGCAGCGTAGACGTTAGCACTGAAGCTTTCTTT,CASSVDVSTEAFF
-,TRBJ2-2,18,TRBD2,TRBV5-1,TGCGCCAGCAGCTTTCTGCTAGCGGGAGGTTCGAGCACCGGGGAGCTGTTTTTT,CASSFLLAGGSSTGELFF
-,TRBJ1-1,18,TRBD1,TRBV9,TGTGCCAGCAGCACTAGTACAAAAGCGGGACAGGTGGCTACTGAAGCTTTCTTT,CASSTSTKAGQVATEAFF
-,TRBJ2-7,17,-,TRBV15,TGTGCCACCAGCAGAGCCGCGGGACGGTTGGGTGCGGACGAGCAGTACTTC,CATSRAAGRLGADEQYF
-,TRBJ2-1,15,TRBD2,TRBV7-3,TGTGCCAGCAGCTACGGCGGGAGCTCCTACAATGAGCAGTTCTTC,CASSYGGSSYNEQFF
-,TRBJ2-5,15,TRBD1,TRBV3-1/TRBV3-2,TGTGCCAGCAGCCCGACAGGGGAAGAACAAGAGACCCAGTACTTC,CASSPTGEEQETQYF
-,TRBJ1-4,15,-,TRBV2,TGTGCCAGCAGTGAAGGTGGAGGGAAGTTTGAAAAACTGTTTTTT,CASSEGGGKFEKLFF
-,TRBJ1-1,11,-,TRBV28,TGTGCCGTTGGGTCCGAACCTGAAGCTTTCTTT,CAVGSEPEAFF
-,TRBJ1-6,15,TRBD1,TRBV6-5,TGTGCCAGCAGTTACGGGACAGGGAGGAATTCACCCCTCCACTTT,CASSYGTGRNSPLHF
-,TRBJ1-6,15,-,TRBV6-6,TGTGCCAGCAGTTACTCAGGAGGGAATAATTCACCCCTCCACTTT,CASSYSGGNNSPLHF
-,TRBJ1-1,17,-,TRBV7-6,TGTGCCAGCAGCTTAGCGGTCGGGGACGCAAGGAACACTGAAGCTTTCTTT,CASSLAVGDARNTEAFF
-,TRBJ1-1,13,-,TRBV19,TGTGCCAGTAGTAAGACACCGAACACTGAAGCTTTCTTT,CASSKTPNTEAFF
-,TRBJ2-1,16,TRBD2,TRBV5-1,TGCGCCAGCAGCTCTCTAACTAGCGGGAGGGGGAATGAGCAGTTCTTC,CASSSLTSGRGNEQFF
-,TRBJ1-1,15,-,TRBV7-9,TGTGCCAGCAGACCTCAGGCAGGGGCGAACACTGAAGCTTTCTTT,CASRPQAGANTEAFF
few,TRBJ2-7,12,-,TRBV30,TGTGCCTGGACAGGGCAATACTACGAGCAGTACTTC,CAWTGQYYEQYF
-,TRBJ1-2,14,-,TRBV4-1,TGCGCCAGCAGCCTAACGGACAGAACCTATGGCTACACCTTC,CASSLTDRTYGYTF
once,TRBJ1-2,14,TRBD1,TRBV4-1,TGCGCCAGCAGCCACAACAGGGGGCTAATCGGCTACACCTTC,CASSHNRGLIGYTF
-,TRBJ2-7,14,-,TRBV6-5,TGTGCCAGCCAGCGGTGGCGTAGCTCCTACGAGCAGTACTTC,CASQRWRSSYEQYF
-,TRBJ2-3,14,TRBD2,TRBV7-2,TGTGCCAGCAGCTTAGTGGCGGGAGACGGAACGCAGTATTTT,CASSLVAGDGTQYF
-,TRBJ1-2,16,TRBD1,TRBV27,TGTGCCAGCAGTCGGACAGGGGGCTCCCTTAACTATGGCTACACCTTC,CASSRTGGSLNYGYTF
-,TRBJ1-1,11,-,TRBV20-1,TGCAGTGCCGCGGCCAACACTGAAGCTTTCTTT,CSAAANTEAFF
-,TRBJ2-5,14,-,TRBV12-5,TGTGCTAGTGGTTTGGGGGGGGCCCAAGAGACCCAGTACTTC,CASGLGGAQETQYF
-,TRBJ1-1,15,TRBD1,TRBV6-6,TGTGCCAGCAGTCCCCCGGGACAGGGGAACACTGAAGCTTTCTTT,CASSPPGQGNTEAFF
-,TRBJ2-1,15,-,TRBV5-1,TGCGCCAGCAGCTTGTCTGGGACTTTATACAATGAGCAGTTCTTC,CASSLSGTLYNEQFF
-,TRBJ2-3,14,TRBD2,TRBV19,TGTGCCAGTAGTTTACGACTAGCAACAGATACGCAGTATTTT,CASSLRLATDTQYF
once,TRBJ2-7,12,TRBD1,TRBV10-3,TGTGCCACCAGAGGGACAGGCTACGAGCAGTACTTC,CATRGTGYEQYF
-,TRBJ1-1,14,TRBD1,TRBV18,TGTGCCAGCTCGTACAAACAGGGGACCACTGAAGCTTTCTTT,CASSYKQGTTEAFF
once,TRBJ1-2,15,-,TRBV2,TGTGCCAGCAGTCTCTCCCAGGGAGCTAACTATGGCTACACCTTC,CASSLSQGANYGYTF
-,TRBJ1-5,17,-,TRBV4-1,TGCGCCAGCAGCCTGGGTTCGACCGGGAAAAACAATCAGCCCCAGCATTTT,CASSLGSTGKNNQPQHF
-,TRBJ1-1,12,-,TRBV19,TGTGCCAGTAGTATAGGACGAGAGGAAGCTTTCTTT,CASSIGREEAFF
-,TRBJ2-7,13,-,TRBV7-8,TGTGCCAGCAGCTCCAGAAGCGTCAACGAGCAGTACTTC,CASSSRSVNEQYF
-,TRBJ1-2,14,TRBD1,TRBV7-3,TGTGCCAGCAGCTCAGACAGGGGAGGCCATGGCTACACCTTC,CASSSDRGGHGYTF
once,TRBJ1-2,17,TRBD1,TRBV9,TGTGCCAGCAGCCCTACTCTTTGGACAGGGGGGAACTATGGCTACACCTTC,CASSPTLWTGGNYGYTF
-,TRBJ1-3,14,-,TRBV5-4,TGTGCCAGCACCCTGGCGGGCAGGGTAAACACCATATATTTT,CASTLAGRVNTIYF
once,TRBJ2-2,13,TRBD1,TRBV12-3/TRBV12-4,TGTGCCAGCAGTTTTACAGGGGCGGGGGAGCTGTTTTTT,CASSFTGAGELFF
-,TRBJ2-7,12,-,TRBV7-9,TGTGCCAGCAGCGATCTCGCTGGGGAGCAGTACTTC,CASSDLAGEQYF
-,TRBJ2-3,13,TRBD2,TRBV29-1,TGCAGCGCGGGCGGGAGGAGCACAGATACGCAGTATTTT,CSAGGRSTDTQYF
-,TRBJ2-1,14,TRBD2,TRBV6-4,TGTGCCAGCAGTGACTCGACTAGCGGGAATGAGCAGTTCTTC,CASSDSTSGNEQFF